The next 20 T cell receptor beta chains were all read from a single sample in a study of cytomegalovirus exposure and HLA in healthy donors (dated by TCRdb to about 2017). The method behind the library was the immunoSEQ multiplex PCR assay. For the multiplex PCR, a mixture combining 60 forward primers for TCR Vbeta segments and 13 reverse primers for TCR Jbeta segments was used. As stored in TCRdb, this immuneACCESS dataset retains in-frame rearrangements with V and J assigned. A fraction of the clones does not appear; measured against another copy, unresolved V genes explain less than half of the discrepancy, and the remainder lacks a known reason. The sample table holds about 130,000 clones, of which roughly 79% were seen once. The top ten clonotypes cover roughly 2.5% of the sample. Sequenced material: PBMCs. These receptors all stem from a boy between 2 and 10 years old in good health and CMV-seronegative.

The CDR3 DNA is TGTGCCAGCAGCTTAGCGACTACAGGGCTCTATGGCTACACCTTC. This translates into CASSLATTGLYGYTF. This chain links TRBV7-9 with TRBJ1-2; tentative D call: TRBD1 (6 bases). Germline V CDR1 and CDR2: SEHNR, FQNEAQ (reference sequence). This CDR3 region has 15 residues. Trimming removed 0 bases at V and 4 bases at J, with 12 bases between.

The chain uses TRBV15 and TRBJ1-5; D is undetermined. In germline, CDR1 is LNHNV, CDR2 YYDKDF (reference sequence). CDR3 length: 14 amino acids. V was trimmed by 5 bases and J by 1 base, leaving 9 bases between them. This chain's CDR3 is CATSGEASNQPQHF. CDR3 DNA: TGTGCCACCAGCGGGGAGGCAAGCAATCAGCCCCAGCATTTT.

J is TRBJ1-1 and V is TRBV5-5; D may be TRBD1 (5 bases). The CDR3 has 16 residues. CDR1 is SGHKS, CDR2 YYEKEE, per germline (reference sequence). Trimming took off 6 bases at V and 7 bases at J, with 25 bases between the two ends. The CDR3 loop reads CASTLGRGAEWDEAFF. CDR3 sequence (DNA): TGTGCCAGCACCTTAGGGCGCGGGGCGGAATGGGATGAAGCTTTCTTT.

In nucleotides, the CDR3 is TGTGCTAGTGGTTTGGATTTGGGGCGGGGGGGCCGGGAGACCCAGTACTTC. Its protein is CASGLDLGRGGRETQYF. This rearrangement joins TRBV12-5 to TRBJ2-5; 9 nucleotides match TRBD2. CDR1 and CDR2 (germline): LGHNT, FRNRAP. This CDR3 contains 17 residues. V was clipped by 1 base and J by 5 bases; unmatched bases: 11.

The sample holds one count of this clone. J is TRBJ2-3 and V is TRBV5-1; TRBD1 matches 10 bases. The CDR3 is 18 residues long. Germline V gene data show CDR1 as SGHRS and CDR2 as YFSETQ. The ends lost 4 bases at V and 0 bases at J; junction bases unmatched: 11. The CDR3 loop is CASSPAGTGVQSTDTQYF. CDR3 bases: TGCGCCAGCAGCCCCGCCGGGACAGGGGTCCAAAGCACAGATACGCAGTATTTT.

This clone was picked up a small number of times. The chain recombines TRBV5-6 with TRBJ1-1, with a weak D call TRBD1 (5 bases). Trimming left V 4 bases short and J 3 bases short, with 16 bases between. The CDR3 spans 15 residues. Germline loops: CDR1 SGHDT, CDR2 YYEEEE. The CDR3 loop reads CASSPSGLGDTEAFF. The DNA of the CDR3 is TGTGCCAGCAGCCCATCAGGGTTAGGAGACACTGAAGCTTTCTTT.

This chain connects TRBV7-2 to TRBJ1-2, with 7 bases that match TRBD1. The germline V gene has CDR1 SGHTA and CDR2 FQGNSA. The CDR3 is made up of 12 amino acids. The junction had 4 bases not matched to a gene; V was cut back by 5 bases and J by 7 bases. The CDR3 is CASSRGGPGYTF. The DNA for the CDR3 is TGTGCCAGCAGCCGAGGGGGCCCTGGCTACACCTTC.

V gene TRBV10-3 combines with J gene TRBJ1-5; a possible D gene is TRBD1 (5 bases). V was clipped by 11 bases and J by 4 bases, with 15 bases between them. Per the germline V gene, CDR1 is ENHRY and CDR2 is SYGVKD. The length of the CDR3 is 13 residues. The chain's CDR3 is CAAQTRENQPQHF. As DNA, the CDR3 is TGTGCCGCTCAGACCAGGGAAAATCAGCCCCAGCATTTT.

The rearrangement links TRBV4-1 to TRBJ1-1; 10 bases map to TRBD1. CDR3 size: 17 residues. CDR1 and CDR2 from the germline V gene are MGHRA and YSYEKL. The junction had 11 bases not matched to a gene; V was cut back by 0 bases and J by 7 bases. CDR3 protein: CASSQDPLPGQGFEAFF. As DNA, the CDR3 is TGCGCCAGCAGCCAAGATCCGCTACCGGGACAGGGGTTTGAAGCTTTCTTT.

V usage is TRBV6-4 and J usage is TRBJ2-3, with TRBD1 identical over 7 bases. Per the germline V gene, CDR1 is MRHNA and CDR2 is SNTAGT. The CDR3 is made up of 15 amino acids. The ends lost 5 bases at V and 2 bases at J; junction bases unmatched: 7. The CDR3 DNA reads TGTGCCAGCAGTTCCGGACAGGCTCCCACAGATACGCAGTATTTT. It codes for CASSSGQAPTDTQYF.

CDR3 sequence: CASSSRRRGSGANVLTF. The CDR3 coding sequence is TGTGCCAGCAGCTCCCGCCGGCGGGGCTCTGGGGCCAACGTCCTGACTTTC. The chain uses TRBV5-8 and TRBJ2-6; TRBD2 might be the D (6 bases). The CDR3 spans 17 residues. Trimming cost V 3 bases and J 0 bases, with 13 bases left between them. From germline, CDR1 is SGHTS and CDR2 YDEGEE.

CDR3 protein: CASSLGPGYTF. DNA of the CDR3: TGTGCCAGCAGCTTGGGGCCCGGCTACACCTTC. V usage is TRBV5-6 and J usage is TRBJ1-2; D not certain. The CDR3 loop spans 11 amino acids. The germline gives CDR1 SGHDT, CDR2 YYEEEE. V was clipped by 0 bases and J by 8 bases, with 5 bases between them.

V and J are TRBV5-4 and TRBJ2-7; a possible D gene is TRBD1 (7 bases). V was pared by 7 bases and J by 0 bases, with 20 bases between. Germline loops: CDR1 SGHNT, CDR2 YYREEE (reference sequence). The CDR3 totals 16 residues. The CDR3 coding sequence is TGTGCCAGCTCTGGAGGGACAGACATTAACTCCTACGAGCAGTACTTC. Its protein is CASSGGTDINSYEQYF.

This chain joins TRBV6-5 and TRBJ1-2; TRBD1 is a possible D gene (5 bases). V lost 7 bases to trimming and J lost 8 bases, with 17 bases between them. CDR3 length: 13 amino acids. Germline CDR1 MNHEY, CDR2 SVGAGI. CDR3 loop: CASKGKYEVGYTF. The CDR3 region has the DNA TGTGCCAGCAAGGGGAAGTACGAAGTCGGCTACACCTTC.

V is TRBV11-2 and J is TRBJ2-7; D gene unclear. The V and J ends lost 5 bases and 0 bases respectively, with 11 bases between them. The CDR3 has 14 amino acids. Germline CDR1 reads SGHAT; CDR2 reads FQNNGV. The chain's CDR3 is CASSHLAVSYEQYF. The CDR3 DNA is TGTGCCAGCAGCCATCTCGCGGTCTCCTACGAGCAGTACTTC.

V usage is TRBV7-9 and J usage is TRBJ2-2, with D unclear. CDR1 is SEHNR and CDR2 is FQNEAQ in the germline V gene (reference sequence). Deletions cut 2 bases from V and 1 base from J, with 11 bases between. The CDR3 extends over 16 amino acids. The DNA of the CDR3 is TGTGCCAGCAGCTTAACAGCCAGCCTGAACACCGGGGAGCTGTTTTTT. It encodes CASSLTASLNTGELFF.

The chain has TRBV19 and TRBJ2-7, with 7 positions matching TRBD2. Per germline, CDR1 LNHDA and CDR2 SQIVND (reference sequence). The V and J ends lost 11 bases and 5 bases, in that order; junction bases with no gene match: 15. The CDR3 runs to 14 residues. For the CDR3, the DNA is TGTGCCCGACGGAGGGAGGCGGGGGAAAACGAGCAGTACGTC. It codes for CARRREAGENEQYV.

This rearrangement joins TRBV30 to TRBJ2-1; a possible D gene is TRBD2 (5 bases). Germline CDR1 is GTSNPN and CDR2 is SVGIG (reference sequence). The CDR3 totals 13 residues. V was clipped by 4 bases and J by 9 bases, with 16 bases between them. CDR3 loop: CAWIKAGLGEQFF. In DNA, the CDR3 is TGTGCCTGGATTAAGGCGGGTCTGGGTGAGCAGTTCTTC.

This rearrangement joins TRBV6-1 to TRBJ2-1; tentatively, D is TRBD1 (5 bases). V shed 8 bases and J shed 5 bases, with 16 bases lying between them. This CDR3 comprises 14 residues. Germline V gene sequence: CDR1 MNHNS, CDR2 SASEGT. The CDR3, as DNA: TGTGCCAGCTCCGAGCTCAGCAGGGACAATGAGCAGTTCTTC. This gives the protein CASSELSRDNEQFF.

The J gene is TRBJ2-1, the V gene TRBV7-8, with TRBD2 matching over 8 bases. CDR3 length equals 17 residues. Trimming removed 1 base from V and 7 bases from J; junction bases left unmatched: 12. Germline CDR1 reads SGHVS; CDR2 reads FQNEAQ. The CDR3 region is CASSLGWAGRGANEQFF. The CDR3 nucleotides read TGTGCCAGCAGCTTAGGTTGGGCCGGGAGGGGGGCTAATGAGCAGTTCTTC. Full variable domain (missing parts from reference TRBV7-8 and TRBJ2-1): GAGVSQSPRYKVAKRGQDVALRCDPISGHVSLFWYQQALGQGPEFLTYFQNEAQLDKSGLPSDRFFAERPEGSVSTLKIQRTQQEDSAVYLCASSLGWAGRGANEQFFGPGTRLTVL.